The 20 T cell receptor beta chains reported below all come from one sample, sequenced in a study of shared clonotypes between healthy human individuals. The naive CD8 fraction comprised CD45RO-negative cells positively selected for CCR7 and excluded terminally differentiated effector memory CD45RA+ cells. Assay used: immunoSEQ multiplex PCR; TCRdb lists only in-frame clones, some missing. The sample holds about 590,000 clones, just under 97% seen once. The sequencing input was naive CD8+ T cells sorted from blood. These receptor sequences come from a woman aged 25-40 years in good health.

V usage is TRBV5-6 and J usage is TRBJ1-2; D is perhaps TRBD1 (5 bases). V was pared by 5 bases and J by 0 bases, with 11 bases between. The germline V gene has CDR1 SGHDT and CDR2 YYEEEE. CDR3 size: 14 residues. The CDR3, as DNA: TGTGCCAGCAGTCCGGGAGGGGCTAACTATGGCTACACCTTC. This translates into CASSPGGANYGYTF.

The chain uses TRBV9 and TRBJ2-7; D is uncertain. From germline, CDR1 is SGDLS and CDR2 YYNGEE. V lost 3 bases, J lost 3 bases, and 1 base lay in between. This CDR3 has 10 amino acids. In DNA form, the CDR3 reads TGTGCCAGCAGCGGCTACGAGCAGTACTTC. Encoded protein: CASSGYEQYF.

The CDR3 sequence: CASSYSEGVYGYTF. DNA of the CDR3: TGTGCCAGCAGTTACTCCGAGGGAGTCTATGGCTACACCTTC. This chain joins TRBV6-6 and TRBJ1-2; D not certain. The germline CDR1 and CDR2 sequences are MNHNY and SVGAGI (reference sequence). The CDR3 runs 14 residues. V dropped 0 bases and J dropped 4 bases, with 9 bases sitting between them.

The chain couples TRBV28 to TRBJ2-7; 11 positions match TRBD2. From germline, CDR1 is MDHEN and CDR2 SYDVKM. The CDR3 runs 19 residues. J was trimmed by 3 bases and V by 6 bases; bases with no gene match: 19. In DNA, the CDR3 is TGTGCCAGCAGCACTACCACAAGACTTAGCGGGAGGGCCTTCTACGAGCAGTACTTC. Translation: CASSTTTRLSGRAFYEQYF.

The chain joins TRBV28 to TRBJ2-7, with D possibly being TRBD1 (6 bases). CDR1 is MDHEN and CDR2 is SYDVKM in the germline V gene. V was pared by 4 bases and J by 1 base, with 8 bases between. CDR3 length equals 13 residues. The CDR3 nucleotides are TGTGCCAGCAGTTGGACAGCTTCCTACGAGCAGTACTTC. Its protein product is CASSWTASYEQYF.

This sequence joins TRBV29-1 and TRBJ2-7, with D uncertain. CDR3 size: 12 residues. CDR1 and CDR2 (germline): SQVTM, ANQGSEA. The V gene lost 7 bases and the J gene lost 3 bases, with 13 bases spanning the gap. In DNA form, the CDR3 reads TGCAGCGCCGAGGACGGAAACTACGAGCAGTACTTC. Encoded protein: CSAEDGNYEQYF.

The chain links TRBV9 to TRBJ2-5; the match to TRBD2 covers 13 bases. The V gene end was trimmed by 3 bases and the J gene end by 4 bases; junction bases not matched to a gene: 6. The CDR3 is made up of 16 amino acids. Germline CDR1 is SGDLS and CDR2 is YYNGEE. CDR3 DNA: TGTGCCAGCAGCGCGGGACTAGCGGGGCCGGGAGAGACCCAGTACTTC. Translated: CASSAGLAGPGETQYF.

This chain connects TRBV6-6 to TRBJ2-5; 7 bases match TRBD2. The germline V gene encodes CDR1 MNHNY and CDR2 SVGAGI (reference sequence). With V trimmed by 2 bases and J by 5 bases, 2 bases remained unmatched. CDR3 length equals 13 residues. CDR3 in amino acids: CASSYQGGETQYF. CDR3 nucleotides: TGTGCCAGCAGTTACCAGGGAGGGGAGACCCAGTACTTC.

The CDR3 is CASSQDGTGGYEQYF. CDR3 bases: TGCGCCAGCAGCCAAGATGGGACAGGGGGCTACGAGCAGTACTTC. The rearrangement joins TRBV4-1 to TRBJ2-7; TRBD1 matches 11 bases. Germline V gene lookup returns CDR1 MGHRA and CDR2 YSYEKL. CDR3 length equals 15 residues. Trimming removed 0 bases from V and 3 bases from J; junction bases left unmatched: 1.

V and J are TRBV11-2 and TRBJ1-2; maybe TRBD1 (6 bases). The CDR3 totals 15 residues. The V and J ends lost 7 bases and 7 bases respectively, with 22 bases between them. Looked up from germline, CDR1 is SGHAT and CDR2 is FQNNGV. CDR3: CASTLLSPGAGGYTF. CDR3 DNA sequence: TGTGCCAGCACCCTATTGTCCCCGGGGGCAGGTGGCTACACCTTC. Looking up the rest from reference TRBV11-2 and TRBJ1-2 gives the full variable domain: EAGVAQSPRYKIIEKRQSVAFWCNPISGHATLYWYQQILGQGPKLLIQFQNNGVVDDSQLPKDRFSAERLKGVDSTLKIQPAKLEDSAVYLCASTLLSPGAGGYTFGSGTRLTVV.

The chain couples TRBV6-6 to TRBJ1-2; 10 bases line up with TRBD1. Germline assignment: CDR1 MNHNY and CDR2 SVGAGI (reference sequence). With 5 bases clipped from V and 4 bases from J, the junction kept 10 bases outside the gene matches. The length of the CDR3 is 16 residues. The CDR3 DNA sequence: TGTGCCAGCAGTCCCCGGGACAGGGGATACGGCTATGGCTACACCTTC. Translated: CASSPRDRGYGYGYTF.

V is TRBV7-9 and J is TRBJ2-1; D may be TRBD2 (5 bases). The CDR3 runs 14 residues. CDR1 and CDR2 from the germline V gene are SEHNR and FQNEAQ (reference sequence). Deletions cut 2 bases from V and 3 bases from J, with 8 bases between. The chain's CDR3 is CASSLRDFYNEQFF. DNA of the CDR3: TGTGCCAGCAGCTTACGGGATTTCTACAATGAGCAGTTCTTC.

This sequence joins TRBV2 and TRBJ1-1; the D gene is possibly TRBD1 (5 bases). The CDR3 is 13 residues long. V dropped 6 bases and J dropped 1 base, with 9 bases sitting between them. Germline-derived CDR1 and CDR2 are SNHLY and FYNNEI. CDR3 loop: CASRDQGNTEAFF. CDR3 nucleotides: TGTGCCAGCAGAGATCAGGGGAACACTGAAGCTTTCTTT.

CDR3 bases: TGCGCCAGCAGCCAAGCCCCACCCTACAATGAGCAGTTCTTC. The encoded protein is CASSQAPPYNEQFF. The V gene is TRBV4-1, the J gene TRBJ2-1; no clear D. V was cut by 1 base and J by 2 bases, with 6 bases left in between. The CDR3 length is 14 residues. Germline assignment: CDR1 MGHRA and CDR2 YSYEKL.

The J gene is TRBJ1-2, the V gene TRBV27; 10 positions agree with TRBD1. V lost 6 bases to trimming and J lost 3 bases; unmatched junction nucleotides: 4. Per the germline V gene, CDR1 is MNHEY and CDR2 is SMNVEV (reference sequence). The CDR3 runs 14 residues. In nucleotides, the CDR3 is TGTGCCAGCAGGGGACAGGGGTTGGACTATGGCTACACCTTC. This gives the protein CASRGQGLDYGYTF.

This chain links TRBV9 with TRBJ2-5; D tentatively fits TRBD1 or TRBD2 (7 bases each). The CDR3 consists of 12 residues. Deletions cut 6 bases from V and 5 bases from J, with 11 bases between. The germline V gene encodes CDR1 SGDLS and CDR2 YYNGEE. The CDR3 coding sequence is TGTGCCAGCAACCAGGGGGGGGAGACCCAGTACTTC. Protein sequence: CASNQGGETQYF.

The chain employs TRBV5-1 and TRBJ1-1; D not resolved. The germline V gene encodes CDR1 SGHRS and CDR2 YFSETQ. This CDR3 is 14 amino acids long. V was pared by 0 bases and J by 1 base, with 7 bases between. This chain's CDR3 is CASSLGQSNTEAFF. For the CDR3, the DNA is TGCGCCAGCAGCTTGGGACAATCGAACACTGAAGCTTTCTTT.

The V and J genes are TRBV25-1 and TRBJ2-1; 10 nucleotides align to TRBD1. J lost 7 bases, V lost 1 base, and 13 bases had no gene match. This CDR3 region has 18 residues. The germline V gene encodes CDR1 MGHDK and CDR2 SYGVNS. The CDR3 loop is CASSESNGDRGLSNEQFF. For the CDR3, the DNA is TGTGCCAGCAGTGAATCTAACGGGGACAGGGGTTTATCAAATGAGCAGTTCTTC.

The chain uses TRBV4-1 and TRBJ2-1, with TRBD1 matching 11 bases. Germline V lookup: CDR1 MGHRA, CDR2 YSYEKL. Trimming removed 5 bases from V and 6 bases from J; junction bases left unmatched: 6. CDR3 size: 15 residues. Written as DNA, the CDR3 is TGCGCCAGCAGCGCCGGGACAGGGGGTGGCAATGAGCAGTTCTTC. It encodes CASSAGTGGGNEQFF.

CDR3 region: CASSYVGGSSYEQYF. The CDR3 nucleotides read TGTGCCAGCAGTTACGTCGGGGGGAGCTCCTACGAGCAGTACTTC. The rearrangement uses TRBV6-6 and TRBJ2-5, with TRBD2 matching 7 bases. The end of the DNA is better explained by TRBJ2-7, so the J call may be wrong. There are 15 residues in the CDR3. Germline V lookup: CDR1 MNHNY, CDR2 SVGAGI (reference sequence).